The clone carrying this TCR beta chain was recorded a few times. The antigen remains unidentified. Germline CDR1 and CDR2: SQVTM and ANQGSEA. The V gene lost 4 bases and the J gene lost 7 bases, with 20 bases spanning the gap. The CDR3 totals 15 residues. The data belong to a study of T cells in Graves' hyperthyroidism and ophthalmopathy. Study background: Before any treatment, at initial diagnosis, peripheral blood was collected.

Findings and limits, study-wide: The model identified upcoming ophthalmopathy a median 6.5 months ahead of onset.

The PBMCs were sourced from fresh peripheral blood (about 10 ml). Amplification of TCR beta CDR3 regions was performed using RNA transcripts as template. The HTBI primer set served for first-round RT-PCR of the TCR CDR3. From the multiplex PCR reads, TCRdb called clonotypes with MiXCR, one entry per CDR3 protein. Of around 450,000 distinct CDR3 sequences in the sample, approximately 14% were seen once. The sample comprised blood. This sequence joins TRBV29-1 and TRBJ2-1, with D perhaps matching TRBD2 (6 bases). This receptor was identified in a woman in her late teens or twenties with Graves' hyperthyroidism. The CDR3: CSVVVGRRRGNEQFF. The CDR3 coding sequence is TGCAGCGTTGTAGTAGGGCGGCGCCGGGGGAATGAGCAGTTCTTC.